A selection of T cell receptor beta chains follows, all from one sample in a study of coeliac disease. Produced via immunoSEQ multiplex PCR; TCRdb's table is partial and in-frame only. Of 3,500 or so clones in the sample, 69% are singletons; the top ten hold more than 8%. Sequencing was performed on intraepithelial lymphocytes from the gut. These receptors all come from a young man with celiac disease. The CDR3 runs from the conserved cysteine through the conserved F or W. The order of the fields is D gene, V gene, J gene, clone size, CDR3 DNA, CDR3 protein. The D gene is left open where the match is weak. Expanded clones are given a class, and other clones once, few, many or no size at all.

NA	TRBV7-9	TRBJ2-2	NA	TGTGCCAGCATCCCCGGGAACGGGGAGCTGTTTTTT	CASIPGNGELFF
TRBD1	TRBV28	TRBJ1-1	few	TGTGCCAGCAGTCCCCGACCGGGACAGCTAGCTGAAGCTTTCTTT	CASSPRPGQLAEAFF
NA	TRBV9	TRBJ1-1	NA	TGTGCCAGCGGCGTAAGGGGGTATGGTGAAGCTTTCTTT	CASGVRGYGEAFF
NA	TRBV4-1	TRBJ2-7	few	TGCGCCAGCAGCCACGTCCGGGACTTCTCCTACGAGCAGTACTTC	CASSHVRDFSYEQYF
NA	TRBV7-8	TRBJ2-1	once	TGTGCCAGCAGCTTATTTTCCGCACTGAGCTCCTACAATGAGCAGTTCTTC	CASSLFSALSSYNEQFF
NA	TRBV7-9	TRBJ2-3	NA	TGTGCCAGCAGCTATGGGACTCTCACAGATACGCAGTATTTT	CASSYGTLTDTQYF
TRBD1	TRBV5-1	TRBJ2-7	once	TGCGCCAGCAGCTCCAACCCCCGGGACAGGGGTTCCTACGAGCAGTACTTC	CASSSNPRDRGSYEQYF
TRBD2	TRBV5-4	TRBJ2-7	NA	TGTGCCAGCAGCCATTGGGGTCTAGCGGGGGGGTCCTCCTACGAGCAGTACTTC	CASSHWGLAGGSSYEQYF
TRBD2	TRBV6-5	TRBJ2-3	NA	TGTGCCAGCAGTTACTCTAGTTCGGGAGGTCCAGATACGCAGTATTTT	CASSYSSSGGPDTQYF
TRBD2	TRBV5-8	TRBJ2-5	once	TGTGCCAGCAGCGTCCCGGGACTAGTTTTCGGACGACCGGGAGAGACCCAGTACTTC	CASSVPGLVFGRPGETQYF
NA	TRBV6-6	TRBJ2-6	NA	TGTGCCAGCAGTTACTCTAACTCTGGGGCCAACGTCCTGACTTTC	CASSYSNSGANVLTF
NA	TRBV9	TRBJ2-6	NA	TGTGCCAGCAGCGTTGTTCCGGGTGGGGCCAACGTCCTGACTTTC	CASSVVPGGANVLTF
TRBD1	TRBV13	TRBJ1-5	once	TGTGCCAGCAGCCCGGCGGGACAGAGGCGTTTGGAGCCCCAGCATTTT	CASSPAGQRRLEPQHF
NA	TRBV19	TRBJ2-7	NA	TGTGCCAGTAGTATGGGAGGTGGGGGAACCTACGAGCAGTACTTC	CASSMGGGGTYEQYF
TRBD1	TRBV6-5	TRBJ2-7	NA	TGTGCCAGCAGTTACAGGCGACAGGGGGCCTACGAGCAGTACTTC	CASSYRRQGAYEQYF
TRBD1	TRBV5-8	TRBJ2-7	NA	TGTGCCAGCAGTTTCAGGGGGCGGAACTACGAGCAGTACTTC	CASSFRGRNYEQYF
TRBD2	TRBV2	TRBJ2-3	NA	TGTGCCAGCAGTCCCACTAGCGGGGGGGCAGATACGCAGTATTTT	CASSPTSGGADTQYF
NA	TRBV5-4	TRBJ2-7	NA	TGTGCCAGCAGCTTGGAGACTGGGTATGTCTACGAGCAGTACTTC	CASSLETGYVYEQYF
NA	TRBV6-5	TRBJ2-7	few	TGTGCCAGCAGCCCGGACAGATCCTACGAGCAGTACTTC	CASSPDRSYEQYF
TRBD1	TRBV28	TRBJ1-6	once	TGTGCCAGCAGAAGGGACAGGGGTAATTCACCCCTCCACTTT	CASRRDRGNSPLHF
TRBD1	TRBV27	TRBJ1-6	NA	TGTGCCAGCAGTTCACAGGGGACATCACCCCTCCACTTT	CASSSQGTSPLHF
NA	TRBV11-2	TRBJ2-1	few	TGTGCCAGTACCGGGGGGACAGGCGAACTCAATGAGCAGTTCTTC	CASTGGTGELNEQFF
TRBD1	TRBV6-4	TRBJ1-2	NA	TGTGCCAGCAGCTTAACCGTAGAGGGACAGGAGCATATTTATGGCTACACCTTC	CASSLTVEGQEHIYGYTF
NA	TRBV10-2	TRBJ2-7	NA	TGCGCCAGCAAAGGACAGACTACCTACGAGCAGTACTTC	CASKGQTTYEQYF
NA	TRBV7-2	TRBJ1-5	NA	TGTGCCAGCAGCTTGTTGCTCAGTGGGGGGCAGCCCCAGCATTTT	CASSLLLSGGQPQHF
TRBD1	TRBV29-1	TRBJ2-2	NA	TGCAGCGCGACAGGGATAGACACCGGGGAGCTGTTTTTT	CSATGIDTGELFF
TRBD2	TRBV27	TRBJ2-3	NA	TGTGCCAGCAGTCCTAGCGGGTGGGGGGCAGATACGCAGTATTTT	CASSPSGWGADTQYF